The clone carrying this T cell receptor beta chain was detected only once. Donors, without exception, were Caucasian adults residing in Nashville, Tennessee. The CDR3 is made up of 16 amino acids. Trimming stripped 0 bases from V and 0 bases from J, with 12 bases between. CDR1 is SGDLS, CDR2 YYNGEE, per germline. This sample is part of a study of shared clonotypes between healthy human individuals. TCRdb's copy holds only in-frame clones and misses some; the assay was immunoSEQ multiplex PCR. This table holds fewer than 1.8 million clones, around 98.5% found once. The receptor was derived from a man aged 30 to 39 in good health. Sequencing was carried out using naive CD4+ T cells sorted from blood. Documented subset: CD45RA+ positively selected. J is TRBJ2-5 and V is TRBV9, with D unclear. CDR3 residues: CASSVGLGRDQETQYF. The CDR3 DNA reads as TGTGCCAGCAGCGTAGGTCTCGGACGGGACCAAGAGACCCAGTACTTC.